Listed below are T cell receptor beta chains from one sample, sequenced in a study of T cell responses to AZD1222 COVID-19 vaccine. Generated by immunoSEQ multiplex PCR, the TCRdb table keeps only in-frame clones and is missing some. This sample has 100,000 to 150,000 clones, with 90% found just once. The sequenced sample was peripheral blood, obtained on day 0 of MenACWY control vaccination. Receptor source: an adult in good health. CDR3s include the opening cysteine and the closing phenylalanine or tryptophan. Fields, in order: V gene, CDR3 protein.

v_gene: TRBV7-9
CDR3aa: CASSQLFDLHTEAFF

v_gene: TRBV7-9
CDR3aa: CASSLAPYRPQHF

v_gene: TRBV4-3
CDR3aa: CASSQGVNTEAFF

v_gene: TRBV28
CDR3aa: CASRRVGEPQHF

v_gene: TRBV2
CDR3aa: CASKWGGSNTGELFF

v_gene: TRBV14
CDR3aa: CASSPTGFPTNTEAFF

v_gene: TRBV28
CDR3aa: CASTRDRGAYNEQFF

v_gene: TRBV10-3
CDR3aa: CAIGRNGETQYF

v_gene: TRBV19
CDR3aa: CASSIDGAAGSYEQYF

v_gene: TRBV11-2
CDR3aa: CASSRDGKETQYF

v_gene: TRBV19
CDR3aa: CASSTSVGRTPGTDTQYF

v_gene: TRBV4-3
CDR3aa: CASSQGSPSGANVLTF

v_gene: TRBV6-2/TRBV6-3
CDR3aa: CASSYTGLPQETQYF

v_gene: TRBV14
CDR3aa: CASSQAGNVQPQHF

v_gene: TRBV7-9
CDR3aa: CASPLEGVGYGYTF

v_gene: TRBV15
CDR3aa: CATSRRGPGSEKLFF

v_gene: TRBV19
CDR3aa: CASSSAVLTGELFF

v_gene: TRBV5-5
CDR3aa: CATNARTKVNNEQFF

v_gene: TRBV29-1
CDR3aa: CSGGDPGLAGGKETQYF

v_gene: TRBV5-1
CDR3aa: CASSLAGDYYGYTF

v_gene: TRBV5-4
CDR3aa: CASSLPHRVHEAFF

v_gene: TRBV5-3
CDR3aa: CARSYVKRVRKNNEQFF

v_gene: TRBV19
CDR3aa: CAIQADLGYTF

v_gene: TRBV5-1
CDR3aa: CASSGTQGWAEAFF

v_gene: TRBV7-8
CDR3aa: CASSLVGAGELFF

v_gene: TRBV19
CDR3aa: CASRQVGQETQYF

v_gene: TRBV6-2/TRBV6-3
CDR3aa: CASSRTGPDTQYF

v_gene: TRBV5-1
CDR3aa: CASSGYTEQFF

v_gene: TRBV11-2
CDR3aa: CASSVYRGLAPYEQYF

v_gene: TRBV5-6
CDR3aa: CASSLAGGEETQYF

v_gene: TRBV27
CDR3aa: CASSPISRREASYEQYF

v_gene: TRBV11-3
CDR3aa: CASSLVGQGEQFF

v_gene: TRBV28
CDR3aa: CASSLGTGGTQPQHF

v_gene: TRBV19
CDR3aa: CASSSTYPGPGTGAPDTEAFF

v_gene: TRBV3-1/TRBV3-2
CDR3aa: CASSQSAGKTQYF

v_gene: TRBV19
CDR3aa: CASSIEGVNTGELFF

v_gene: TRBV27
CDR3aa: CASSRPGRETQYF

v_gene: TRBV28
CDR3aa: CASSFDRGPFSGNTIYF

v_gene: TRBV28
CDR3aa: CASTPRGDYNSPLHF

v_gene: TRBV10-2
CDR3aa: CASSEASSRGTEAFF

v_gene: TRBV28
CDR3aa: CASSSLLTGYSPLHF

v_gene: TRBV7-6
CDR3aa: CASSLQGASIDNEQFF

v_gene: TRBV10-1
CDR3aa: CASNGTGGNYGYTF

v_gene: TRBV30
CDR3aa: CAWSSRTSGSLGTDTQYF

v_gene: TRBV7-6
CDR3aa: CASSPGGASGSYEQYF

v_gene: TRBV18
CDR3aa: CASSPLREEGEQFF

v_gene: TRBV5-1
CDR3aa: CASSVVAGANLYNEQFF

v_gene: TRBV25-1
CDR3aa: CASSEGPYNSPLHF

v_gene: TRBV19
CDR3aa: CATSRVLRETQYF

v_gene: TRBV6-5
CDR3aa: CASSLQWGETQYF

v_gene: TRBV11-1
CDR3aa: CASSLKGQGHWEAFF

v_gene: TRBV28
CDR3aa: CASTLGQGVSETQYF

v_gene: TRBV18
CDR3aa: CASSPPGHTFPNTEAFF

v_gene: TRBV19
CDR3aa: CASSTSGSLYEKLFF